The sequence of this TCR beta chain was determined in a study of T cells in Graves' hyperthyroidism and ophthalmopathy. Fresh peripheral blood, approximately 9.1 ml, was the source of the PBMCs. TCR beta CDR3 regions were amplified from RNA. The TCR CDR3 was amplified in a first-round RT-PCR using the HTBI primer set. TCRdb re-called the multiplex PCR reads through MiXCR, storing one row per CDR3 protein. This sample yields 550,000 to 700,000 distinct CDR3 sequences, of which roughly 15% are seen a single time; 3.5% to 4.5% belongs to the top ten. V was trimmed by 4 bases and J by 4 bases, leaving 22 bases between them. CDR1 and CDR2 from the germline V gene are MNHEY and SVGAGI. The length of the CDR3 is 17 residues. There are many counts of this clonotype. The antigen is undetermined. Study findings and constraints: Also found in blood were most expanded thyroid clonotypes above 0.001.

The clonotype was recovered from a woman aged 40 to 50 with Graves' ophthalmopathy. Sample: blood. This chain connects TRBV6-5 to TRBJ1-2; maybe TRBD1 (5 bases). CDR3 coding DNA: TGTGCCAGCAGTTCCACCCCAGGGAGACCCCGCGGCTATGGCTACACCTTC. Its protein is CASSSTPGRPRGYGYTF.